Shown below are 29 T cell receptor beta chains from a single sample sequenced in a study of CD8 T cells in ankylosing spondylitis. TCRdb recomputed calls from the 5' RACE reads with MiXCR, one row per CDR3 protein. The sample gives 350,000 to 400,000 distinct CDR3 sequences, 20% of which show up once; around 13% is in the top ten. The sequenced material came from blood, either unsorted or a sorted T cell fraction (not recorded which). These receptors were taken from a male donor with ankylosing spondylitis or in good health (not recorded which).

This sequence joins TRBV5-6 and TRBJ2-1; 8 bases map to TRBD1. Germline assignment: CDR1 SGHDT and CDR2 YYEEEE. The V segment lost 4 bases and the J segment 6 bases; nucleotides outside the gene matches: 6. The CDR3 totals 14 residues. The CDR3 DNA reads TGTGCCAGCAGCATGACCGGGACAGGCAATGAGCAGTTCTTC. Residues: CASSMTGTGNEQFF. The full variable domain, its missing parts supplied by reference TRBV5-6 and TRBJ2-1, is DAGVTQSPTHLIKTRGQQVTLRCSPKSGHDTVSWYQQALGQGPQFIFQYYEEEERQRGNFPDRFSGHQFPNYSSELNVNALLLGDSALYLCASSMTGTGNEQFFGPGTRLTVL.

The chain uses TRBV7-8 and TRBJ2-7; TRBD1 agrees at 10 bases. Unmatched junction bases numbered 4, after V lost 1 base and J lost 7 bases. The CDR3 contains 14 residues. Germline CDR1 reads SGHVS; CDR2 reads FQNEAQ. CDR3 sequence reads: CASSLDGTGDEQYF. In nucleotides, the CDR3 is TGTGCCAGCAGCTTAGATGGGACAGGGGATGAGCAGTACTTC. Full variable domain (remainder filled in from reference TRBV7-8 and TRBJ2-7): GAGVSQSPRYKVAKRGQDVALRCDPISGHVSLFWYQQALGQGPEFLTYFQNEAQLDKSGLPSDRFFAERPEGSVSTLKIQRTQQEDSAVYLCASSLDGTGDEQYFGPGTRLTVT.

This clonotype was observed at least ten times. J is TRBJ2-3 and V is TRBV5-1; D not certain. V was pared by 0 bases and J by 6 bases, with 17 bases between. The CDR3 consists of 16 residues. Per germline, CDR1 SGHRS and CDR2 YFSETQ. This chain's CDR3 is CASSLAGSAPLDTQYF. CDR3 bases: TGCGCCAGCAGCTTGGCGGGTTCGGCACCCCTGGATACGCAGTATTTT.

The chain uses TRBV6-2 or TRBV6-3 and TRBJ2-3, with 9 bases fitting TRBD1. With V trimmed by 4 bases and J by 2 bases, 4 bases remained unmatched. There are 15 residues in the CDR3. Germline V lookup: CDR1 MNHEY, CDR2 SVGEGT. CDR3 protein: CASSWGTGLTDTQYF. In DNA, the CDR3 is TGTGCCAGCAGTTGGGGGACAGGGCTCACAGATACGCAGTATTTT.

The rearrangement uses TRBV20-1 and TRBJ2-7; D remains ambiguous. Germline CDR1 is DFQATT and CDR2 is SNEGSKA (reference sequence). Deletions cut 1 base from V and 5 bases from J, with 12 bases between. This CDR3 region has 13 residues. This chain's CDR3 is CSARVAGSHEQYF. For the CDR3, the DNA is TGCAGTGCTAGAGTAGCCGGGTCCCACGAGCAGTACTTC.

This clonotype was observed at least ten times. The gene calls are TRBV25-1 and TRBJ2-5, with D perhaps given as TRBD1 or TRBD2 (5 bases each). Trimming removed 0 bases from V and 2 bases from J, with 10 bases in between. From germline, CDR1 is MGHDK and CDR2 SYGVNS. The CDR3 loop spans 15 amino acids. For the CDR3, the DNA is TGTGCCAGCAGTGAATATGGGACGGCACAAGAGACCCAGTACTTC. This encodes CASSEYGTAQETQYF. The full variable domain, its missing parts supplied by reference TRBV25-1 and TRBJ2-5, is EADIYQTPRYLVIGTGKKITLECSQTMGHDKMYWYQQDPGMELHLIHYSYGVNSTEKGDLSSESTVSRIRTEHFPLTLESARPSHTSQYLCASSEYGTAQETQYFGPGTRLLVL.

Only a few counts were recorded for this clonotype. This sequence joins TRBV13 and TRBJ2-3; 8 bases line up with TRBD2. The J segment lost 4 bases and the V segment lost 3 bases, leaving 15 bases of the junction unmatched. Germline lookup yields CDR1 PRHDT and CDR2 FYEKMQ (reference sequence). This CDR3 region has 18 residues. CDR3 sequence: CASSLEVLAGMGADTQYF. CDR3 nucleotide sequence: TGTGCCAGCAGCTTGGAAGTCTTAGCGGGGATGGGGGCAGATACGCAGTATTTT.

This clonotype was seen only a few times. The chain couples TRBV4-1 to TRBJ2-3; D may be TRBD1 (5 bases). The V gene's germline CDR1 is MGHRA and CDR2 YSYEKL. The CDR3 spans 16 residues. Trimming removed 0 bases at V and 4 bases at J, with 14 bases between. The CDR3 bases are TGCGCCAGCAGCCAAGACCTGCAGGGATTTCCAGATACGCAGTATTTT. Translating it yields CASSQDLQGFPDTQYF.

In its sample, this clonotype was seen a few times. The chain recombines TRBV7-9 with TRBJ2-7; 11 bases map to TRBD1. Per the germline V gene, CDR1 is SEHNR and CDR2 is FQNEAQ (reference sequence). This CDR3 contains 16 residues. V lost 5 bases to trimming and J lost 5 bases; unmatched junction nucleotides: 11. The CDR3 DNA reads TGTGCCAGCAGCCCTAATATGGGACAGGGGGACGACGAGCAGTACTTC. It yields the protein CASSPNMGQGDDEQYF.

The genes are TRBV29-1 and TRBJ2-3; D is possibly TRBD1 (6 bases). Trimming pared 4 bases from V and 2 bases from J, leaving 7 bases between. The CDR3 runs to 12 residues. CDR1 SQVTM and CDR2 ANQGSEA come from the germline V gene. The CDR3 reads CSVAGHTDTQYF. CDR3 sequence (DNA): TGCAGCGTTGCGGGACACACAGATACGCAGTATTTT.

A few counts support this clonotype. The J gene is TRBJ2-3, the V gene TRBV6-5; D perhaps matches TRBD1 (5 bases). The germline V gene encodes CDR1 MNHEY and CDR2 SVGAGI. The CDR3 is 12 residues long. V lost 6 bases to trimming and J lost 2 bases, with 6 bases between them. CDR3 region: CASRGLTDTQYF. CDR3 nucleotides: TGTGCCAGCAGGGGGCTCACAGATACGCAGTATTTT.

This clonotype was picked up a small number of times. This rearrangement joins TRBV11-2 to TRBJ1-1; the D is unclear. V lost 5 bases and J lost 7, with 11 bases in between. This CDR3 is 12 amino acids long. Germline loops: CDR1 SGHAT, CDR2 FQNNGV. The CDR3 region has the DNA TGTGCCAGCAGCGATGGACTCCTTGAAGCTTTCTTT. As protein: CASSDGLLEAFF.

This clonotype was counted only a few times. V gene TRBV12-3 or TRBV12-4 combines with J gene TRBJ1-3; TRBD1 matches 7 bases. CDR3 length equals 15 residues. V lost 5 bases to trimming and J lost 2 bases; unmatched junction nucleotides: 6. The CDR3 protein is CASSTLTGTGNTIYF. CDR3 DNA: TGTGCCAGCAGTACCCTGACAGGGACTGGAAACACCATATATTTT.

V usage is TRBV29-1 and J usage is TRBJ1-1; D may be TRBD1 (6 bases). The V and J ends lost 7 bases and 5 bases respectively, with 14 bases between them. The CDR3 covers 12 residues. In germline, CDR1 is SQVTM, CDR2 ANQGSEA. In DNA, the CDR3 is TGCAGCGCCGAGGGGGGGTGGACTGAAGCTTTCTTT. Its protein product is CSAEGGWTEAFF.

This clonotype has more than one count but fewer than ten. The CDR3 DNA reads as TGTGCCAGCAGCGTAGGCGGGGGGGCCGACAATGAGCAGTTCTTC. This translates into CASSVGGGADNEQFF. The gene calls are TRBV9 and TRBJ2-1; the match to TRBD2 covers 9 bases. Germline V gene data show CDR1 as SGDLS and CDR2 as YYNGEE. The junction had 3 bases not matched to a gene; V was cut back by 0 bases and J by 5 bases. The CDR3 runs to 15 residues.

The V call is TRBV6-1, the J call TRBJ2-1; weak D call: TRBD2 (6 bases). Germline values: CDR1 MNHNS, CDR2 SASEGT. The V end was cut by 7 bases, the J end by 6 bases, with 16 bases between. The CDR3 extends over 14 amino acids. CDR3 DNA: TGTGCCAGCACCGGGACTCCTGAGGGCAATGAGCAGTTCTTC. This gives the protein CASTGTPEGNEQFF.

The chain is built from TRBV7-9 and TRBJ2-3; D gene ambiguous. This CDR3 region has 12 residues. Trimming stripped 1 base from V and 8 bases from J, with 7 bases between. CDR1 SEHNR and CDR2 FQNEAQ come from the germline V gene (reference sequence). The CDR3 coding sequence is TGTGCCAGCAGCTTAGATGGAAGTACGCAGTATTTT. This codes for CASSLDGSTQYF.

This rearrangement joins TRBV9 to TRBJ2-2; 7 bases line up with TRBD1. The germline V gene has CDR1 SGDLS and CDR2 YYNGEE. This CDR3 comprises 15 residues. Germline trimming cut 0 bases from V and 4 bases from J; bases unmatched to any gene: 3. As DNA, the CDR3 is TGTGCCAGCAGCGTAGTAGGGGGCTTCACCGGGGAGCTGTTTTTT. Its protein is CASSVVGGFTGELFF.

In its sample, this clonotype was seen a few times. The V gene is TRBV12-3 or TRBV12-4, the J gene TRBJ1-1; D possibly corresponds to TRBD1 (5 bases). The CDR3 runs 13 residues. Trimming took off 7 bases at V and 0 bases at J, with 9 bases between the two ends. The CDR3 sequence is CASNPGLNTEAFF. In nucleotides, the CDR3 is TGTGCCAGCAACCCGGGACTGAACACTGAAGCTTTCTTT.

J is TRBJ2-1 and V is TRBV12-3 or TRBV12-4; 10 bases line up with TRBD1. The CDR3 has 17 residues. V dropped 8 bases and J dropped 7; count of bases not matched to a gene: 17. The DNA for the CDR3 is TGTGCCAGCCGCCAGGGGACCGGGACAGGGGTTTGGAATGAGCAGTTCTTC. Amino acid sequence: CASRQGTGTGVWNEQFF.

The genes are TRBV20-1 and TRBJ2-1; 7 bases fit TRBD2. V lost 1 base and J lost 6; bases outside the gene matches: 18. Germline CDR1 and CDR2: DFQATT and SNEGSKA (reference sequence). CDR3 length equals 18 residues. This CDR3 is CSARASPPLAEDSNEQFF. CDR3 nucleotide sequence: TGCAGTGCTAGAGCTTCCCCCCCGCTAGCGGAAGATTCCAATGAGCAGTTCTTC.

This clonotype showed up just a few times. The CDR3 reads CASSSSDLLPLAGEYF. The CDR3 DNA follows: TGTGCCAGCAGTTCCTCTGACCTATTACCTCTAGCGGGGGAGTACTTC. The chain carries TRBV12-3 or TRBV12-4 and TRBJ2-4; 10 bases are shared with TRBD2. CDR3 length: 16 residues. J was trimmed by 14 bases and V by 4 bases; bases with no gene match: 17.

The chain employs TRBV3-1 and TRBJ2-5; 7 bases are a match to TRBD2. J gave up 2 bases and V 0 bases, and 6 bases lay outside the gene matches. Germline CDR1 reads LGHDT; CDR2 reads YNNKEL (reference sequence). The CDR3 length is 16 residues. The CDR3 sequence is CASSQELGLVQETQYF. CDR3 nucleotide sequence: TGTGCCAGCAGCCAAGAACTCGGACTAGTTCAAGAGACCCAGTACTTC.

V gene TRBV11-2 combines with J gene TRBJ2-7, with D possibly being TRBD2 (5 bases). CDR3 length: 13 residues. In germline, CDR1 is SGHAT, CDR2 FQNNGV. The V gene lost 7 bases and the J gene lost 9 bases, with 19 bases spanning the gap. CDR3 region: CASNTVGELGQYF. The CDR3 DNA sequence: TGTGCCAGCAACACCGTTGGGGAGCTCGGGCAGTACTTC.

The chain recombines TRBV5-1 with TRBJ2-5, with 7 bases matching TRBD1. Germline trimming cut 4 bases from V and 5 bases from J; bases unmatched to any gene: 14. The CDR3 has 16 residues. From germline, CDR1 is SGHRS and CDR2 YFSETQ. The chain's CDR3 is CASSLDTTGMKETQYF. CDR3 bases: TGCGCCAGCAGCCTGGACACGACAGGGATGAAGGAGACCCAGTACTTC.

This clonotype was counted a few times. V usage is TRBV27 and J usage is TRBJ2-7; D is possibly TRBD1 or TRBD2 (5 bases each). CDR1 is MNHEY, CDR2 SMNVEV, per germline (reference sequence). Trimming cost V 2 bases and J 4 bases, with 12 bases left between them. The CDR3 runs 14 residues. The CDR3 loop is CASSLRGALYEQYF. The CDR3 coding sequence is TGTGCCAGCAGTTTAAGAGGGGCGTTATACGAGCAGTACTTC.

The chain combines TRBV20-1 with TRBJ2-5; weak D call: TRBD2 (6 bases). Germline V gene sequence: CDR1 DFQATT, CDR2 SNEGSKA (reference sequence). Trimming stripped 8 bases from V and 0 bases from J, with 25 bases between. CDR3 length: 17 amino acids. CDR3: CSRSSALNPLYQETQYF. The CDR3 region has the DNA TGCAGTCGGTCTAGCGCTCTCAACCCCCTCTACCAAGAGACCCAGTACTTC.

This clonotype appeared once. The genes are TRBV10-3 and TRBJ2-1, with a tentative D call TRBD2 (7 bases). The CDR3 has 13 amino acids. Germline lookup yields CDR1 ENHRY and CDR2 SYGVKD. The V gene lost 10 bases and the J gene lost 6 bases, with 16 bases spanning the gap. CDR3: CATGEGQANEQFF. CDR3 coding DNA: TGTGCCACAGGGGAGGGGCAGGCCAATGAGCAGTTCTTC.

The CDR3 DNA is TGTGCCAGCAGTGACTGGGACAGGGGATTCCTGAACACTGAAGCTTTCTTT. This sequence encodes CASSDWDRGFLNTEAFF. The rearrangement links TRBV2 to TRBJ1-1; 10 bases align to TRBD1. The CDR3 consists of 17 residues. Per germline, CDR1 SNHLY and CDR2 FYNNEI. V trimming: 3 bases; J trimming: 0 bases; junction bases outside the gene matches: 7. The variable domain in full, completed from reference TRBV2 and TRBJ1-1, reads EPEVTQTPSHQVTQMGQEVILRCVPISNHLYFYWYRQILGQKVEFLVSFYNNEISEKSEIFDDQFSVERPDGSNFTLKIRSTKLEDSAMYFCASSDWDRGFLNTEAFFGQGTRLTVV.